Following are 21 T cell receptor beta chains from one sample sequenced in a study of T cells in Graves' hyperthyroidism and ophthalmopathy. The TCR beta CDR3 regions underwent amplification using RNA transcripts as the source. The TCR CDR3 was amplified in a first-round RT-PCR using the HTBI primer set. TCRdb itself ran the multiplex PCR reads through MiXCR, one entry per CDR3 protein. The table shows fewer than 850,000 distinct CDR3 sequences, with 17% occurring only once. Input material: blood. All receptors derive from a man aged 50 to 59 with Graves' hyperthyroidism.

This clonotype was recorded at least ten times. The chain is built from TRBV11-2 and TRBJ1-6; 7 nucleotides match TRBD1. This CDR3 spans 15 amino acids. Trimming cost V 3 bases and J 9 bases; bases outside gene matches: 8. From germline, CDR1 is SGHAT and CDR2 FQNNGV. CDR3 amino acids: CASSFRQGLGSPLHF. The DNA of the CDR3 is TGTGCCAGCAGCTTCAGACAGGGTTTAGGTTCACCCCTCCACTTT.

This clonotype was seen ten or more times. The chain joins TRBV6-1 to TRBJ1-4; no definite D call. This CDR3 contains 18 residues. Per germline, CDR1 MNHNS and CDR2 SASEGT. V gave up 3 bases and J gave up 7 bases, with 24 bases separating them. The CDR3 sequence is CASSEFNVRSFATEKLFF. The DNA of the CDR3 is TGTGCCAGCAGTGAGTTTAATGTTAGATCCTTCGCTACTGAAAAACTGTTTTTT.

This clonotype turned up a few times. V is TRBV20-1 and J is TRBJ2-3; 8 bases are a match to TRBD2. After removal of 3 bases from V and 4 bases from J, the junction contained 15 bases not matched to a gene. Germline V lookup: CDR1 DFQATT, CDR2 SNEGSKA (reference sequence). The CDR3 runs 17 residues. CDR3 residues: CSASEGSGSALADTQYF. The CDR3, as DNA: TGCAGTGCTAGTGAAGGGAGCGGGAGCGCCTTAGCAGATACGCAGTATTTT.

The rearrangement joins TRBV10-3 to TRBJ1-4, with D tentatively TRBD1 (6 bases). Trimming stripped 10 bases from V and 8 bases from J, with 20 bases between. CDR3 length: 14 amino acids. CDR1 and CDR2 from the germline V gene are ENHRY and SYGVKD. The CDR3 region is CATRRGTEKEKLFF. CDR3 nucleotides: TGTGCCACCCGCAGGGGAACAGAAAAAGAAAAACTGTTTTTT.

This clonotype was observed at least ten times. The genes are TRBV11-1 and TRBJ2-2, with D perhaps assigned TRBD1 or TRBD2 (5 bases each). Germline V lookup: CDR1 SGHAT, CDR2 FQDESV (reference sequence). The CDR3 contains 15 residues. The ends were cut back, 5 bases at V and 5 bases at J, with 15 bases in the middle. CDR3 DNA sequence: TGTGCCAGCAGCCTCTGGGACGGGAAGACCGGGGAGCTGTTTTTT. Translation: CASSLWDGKTGELFF. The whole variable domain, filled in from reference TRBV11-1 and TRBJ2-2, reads EAEVAQSPRYKITEKSQAVAFWCDPISGHATLYWYRQILGQGPELLVQFQDESVVDDSQLPKDRFSAERLKGVDSTLKIQPAELGDSAMYLCASSLWDGKTGELFFGEGSRLTVL.

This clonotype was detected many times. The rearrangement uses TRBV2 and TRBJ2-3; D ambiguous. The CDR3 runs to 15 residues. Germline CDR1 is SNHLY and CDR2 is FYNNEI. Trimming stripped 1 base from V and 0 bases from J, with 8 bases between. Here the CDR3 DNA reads TGTGCCAGCAGTGAAGTTCCATCTAGCACAGATACGCAGTATTTT. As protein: CASSEVPSSTDTQYF.

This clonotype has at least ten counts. The CDR3 coding sequence is TGTGCCAGCAGCTCCCCTAGCGGGAGGGCCGGTGAGCAGTTCTTC. It encodes CASSSPSGRAGEQFF. The chain carries TRBV11-3 and TRBJ2-1; 12 nucleotides line up with TRBD2. J lost 9 bases, V lost 4 bases, and 7 bases had no gene match. There are 15 residues in the CDR3. The germline gives CDR1 SGHNT, CDR2 YENEEA.

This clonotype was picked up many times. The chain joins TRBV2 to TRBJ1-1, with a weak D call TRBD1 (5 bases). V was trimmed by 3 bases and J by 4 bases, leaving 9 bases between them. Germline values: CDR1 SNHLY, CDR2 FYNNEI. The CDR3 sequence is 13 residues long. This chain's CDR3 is CASSDRAVTEAFF. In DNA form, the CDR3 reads TGTGCCAGCAGTGACAGGGCGGTCACTGAAGCTTTCTTT.

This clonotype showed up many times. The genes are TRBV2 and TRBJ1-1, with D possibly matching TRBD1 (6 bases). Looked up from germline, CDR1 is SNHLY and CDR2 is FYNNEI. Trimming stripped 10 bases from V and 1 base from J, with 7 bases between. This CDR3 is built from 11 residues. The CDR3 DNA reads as TGTGCCACACAGGGGAACACTGAAGCTTTCTTT. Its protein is CATQGNTEAFF.

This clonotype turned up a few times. The CDR3 nucleotides read TGTGCCAGCAGGCCTAGGGGGCGGGGTGGCTACACCTTC. The encoded protein is CASRPRGRGGYTF. The chain carries TRBV7-8 and TRBJ1-2; TRBD1 matches 7 bases. The CDR3 contains 13 residues. V was clipped by 6 bases and J by 7 bases; unmatched bases: 8. Germline CDR1 reads SGHVS; CDR2 reads FQNEAQ.

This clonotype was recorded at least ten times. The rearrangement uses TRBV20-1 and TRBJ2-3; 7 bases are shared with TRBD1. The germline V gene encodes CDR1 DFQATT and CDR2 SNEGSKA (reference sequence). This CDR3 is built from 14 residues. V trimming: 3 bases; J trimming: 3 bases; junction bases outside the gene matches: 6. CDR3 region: CSASRSGGTDTQYF. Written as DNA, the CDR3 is TGCAGTGCTAGCCGTTCAGGGGGTACAGATACGCAGTATTTT.

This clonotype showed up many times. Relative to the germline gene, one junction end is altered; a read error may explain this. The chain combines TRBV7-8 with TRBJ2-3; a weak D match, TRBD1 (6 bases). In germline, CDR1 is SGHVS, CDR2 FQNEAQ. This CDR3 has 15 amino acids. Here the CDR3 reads CVSSFGQPSTDTQYF. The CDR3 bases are TGTGTCAGCAGCTTCGGACAGCCTAGCACAGATACGCAGTATTTT.

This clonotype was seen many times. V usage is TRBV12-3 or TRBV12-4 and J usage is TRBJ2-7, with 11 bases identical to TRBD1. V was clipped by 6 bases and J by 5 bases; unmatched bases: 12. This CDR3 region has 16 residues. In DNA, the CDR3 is TGTGCCAGCAGCCATTTTAGGACAGGGGGCTCGAACGAGCAGTACTTC. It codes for CASSHFRTGGSNEQYF.

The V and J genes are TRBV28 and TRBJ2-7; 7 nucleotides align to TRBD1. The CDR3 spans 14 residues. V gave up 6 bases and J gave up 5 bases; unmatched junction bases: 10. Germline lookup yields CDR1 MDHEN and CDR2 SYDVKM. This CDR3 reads CASSLTGYLHEQYF. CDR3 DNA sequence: TGTGCCAGCAGCCTGACAGGGTATTTACACGAGCAGTACTTC.

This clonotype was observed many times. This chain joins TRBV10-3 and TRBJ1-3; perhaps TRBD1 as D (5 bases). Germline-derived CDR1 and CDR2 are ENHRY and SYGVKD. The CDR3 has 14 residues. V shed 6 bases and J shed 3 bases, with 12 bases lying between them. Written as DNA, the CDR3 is TGTGCCATCAGACCCCCAGGGCTTGGAAACACCATATATTTT. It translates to CAIRPPGLGNTIYF.

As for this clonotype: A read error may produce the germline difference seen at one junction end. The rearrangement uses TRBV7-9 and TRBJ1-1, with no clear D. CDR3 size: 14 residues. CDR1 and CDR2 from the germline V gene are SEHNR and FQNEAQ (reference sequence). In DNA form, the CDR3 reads TGTGCCAGCACCCCAGGACGGATGAACACTGAAGCTTTATTT. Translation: CASTPGRMNTEALF.

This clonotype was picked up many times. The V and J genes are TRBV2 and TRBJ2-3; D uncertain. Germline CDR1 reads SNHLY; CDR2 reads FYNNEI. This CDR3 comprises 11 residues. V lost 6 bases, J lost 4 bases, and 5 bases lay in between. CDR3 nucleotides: TGTGCCAGCAGATCGCCAGATACGCAGTATTTT. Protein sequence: CASRSPDTQYF.

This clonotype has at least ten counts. CDR3 sequence reads: CASSTRNLTEPTDTQYF. For the CDR3, the DNA is TGTGCCAGCTCGACTCGGAACCTGACGGAACCCACAGATACGCAGTATTTT. The gene calls are TRBV18 and TRBJ2-3, with D uncertain. Germline V lookup: CDR1 KGHSH, CDR2 LQKENI. The V end lost 6 bases, the J end lost 2 bases, and 21 bases lay between the germline ends. The CDR3 contains 17 residues.

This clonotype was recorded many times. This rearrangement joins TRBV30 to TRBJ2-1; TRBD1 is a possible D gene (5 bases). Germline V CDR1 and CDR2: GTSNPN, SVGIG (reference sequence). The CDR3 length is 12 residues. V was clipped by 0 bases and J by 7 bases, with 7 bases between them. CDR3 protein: CAWSVQVNEQFF. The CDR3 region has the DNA TGTGCCTGGAGTGTACAGGTTAATGAGCAGTTCTTC.

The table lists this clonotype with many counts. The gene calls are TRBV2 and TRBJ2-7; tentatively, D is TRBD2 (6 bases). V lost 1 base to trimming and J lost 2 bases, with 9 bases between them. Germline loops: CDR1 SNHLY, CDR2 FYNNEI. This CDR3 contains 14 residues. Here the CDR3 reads CASSEGGTTYEQYF. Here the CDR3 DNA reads TGTGCCAGCAGTGAAGGCGGGACGACCTACGAGCAGTACTTC.

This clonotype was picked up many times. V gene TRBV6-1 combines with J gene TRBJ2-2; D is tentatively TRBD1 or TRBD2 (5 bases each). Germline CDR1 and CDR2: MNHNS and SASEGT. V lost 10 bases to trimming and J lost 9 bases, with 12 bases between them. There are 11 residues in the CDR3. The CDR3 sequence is CATLGARELFF. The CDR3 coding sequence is TGTGCCACACTCGGGGCCAGGGAGCTGTTTTTT.